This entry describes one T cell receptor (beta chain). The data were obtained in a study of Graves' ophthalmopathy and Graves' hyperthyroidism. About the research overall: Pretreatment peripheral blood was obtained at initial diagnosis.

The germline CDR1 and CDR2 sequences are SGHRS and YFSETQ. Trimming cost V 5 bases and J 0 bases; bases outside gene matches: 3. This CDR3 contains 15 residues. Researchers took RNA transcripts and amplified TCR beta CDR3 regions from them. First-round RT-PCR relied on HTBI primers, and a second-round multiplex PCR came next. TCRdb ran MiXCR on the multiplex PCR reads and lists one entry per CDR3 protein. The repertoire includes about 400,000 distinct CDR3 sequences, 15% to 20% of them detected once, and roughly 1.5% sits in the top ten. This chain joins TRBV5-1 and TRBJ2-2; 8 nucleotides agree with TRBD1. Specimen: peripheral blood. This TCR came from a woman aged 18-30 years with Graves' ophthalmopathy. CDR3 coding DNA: TGCGCCAGCAGTACGACAGGGGCGAACACCGGGGAGCTGTTTTTT. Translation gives CASSTTGANTGELFF.